The sequence of this TCR beta chain was determined in a study of T cells in localized non-small cell lung cancer. The CDR3 has 14 amino acids. Germline V gene lookup returns CDR1 SGDLS and CDR2 YYNGEE. With 3 bases removed from V and 2 bases from J, the gap between germline ends came to 11 bases. Libraries were prepared by immunoSEQ multiplex PCR; TCRdb keeps only in-frame clonotypes and omits some of them. Of approximately 30,000 clones listed, 70% to 90% are singletons. V usage is TRBV9 and J usage is TRBJ2-5, with no clear D. The TCR originated in a woman aged 18 to 55 with stage I lung adenocarcinoma. The source material was peripheral blood, sampled before any cancer treatment. CDR3 sequence (DNA): TGTGCCAGCAGCGGGCCCGGTGGTCAAGAGACCCAGTACTTC. Its protein is CASSGPGGQETQYF.